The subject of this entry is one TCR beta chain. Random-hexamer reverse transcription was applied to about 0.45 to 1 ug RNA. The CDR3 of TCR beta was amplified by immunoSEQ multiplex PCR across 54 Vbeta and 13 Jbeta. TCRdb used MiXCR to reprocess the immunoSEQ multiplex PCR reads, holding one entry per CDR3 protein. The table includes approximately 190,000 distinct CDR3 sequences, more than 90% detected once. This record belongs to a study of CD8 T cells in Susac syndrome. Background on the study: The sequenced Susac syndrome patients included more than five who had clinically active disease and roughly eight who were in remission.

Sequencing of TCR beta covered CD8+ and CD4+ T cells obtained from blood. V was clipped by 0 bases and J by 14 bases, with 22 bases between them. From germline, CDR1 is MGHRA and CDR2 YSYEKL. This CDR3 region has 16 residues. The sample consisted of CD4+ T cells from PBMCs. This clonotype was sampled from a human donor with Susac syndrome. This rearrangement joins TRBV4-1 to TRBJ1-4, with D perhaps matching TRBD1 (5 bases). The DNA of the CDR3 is TGCGCCAGCAGCCAAGAATCCGGGACCGGCGGAATAAGCCTGTTTTTT. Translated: CASSQESGTGGISLFF.